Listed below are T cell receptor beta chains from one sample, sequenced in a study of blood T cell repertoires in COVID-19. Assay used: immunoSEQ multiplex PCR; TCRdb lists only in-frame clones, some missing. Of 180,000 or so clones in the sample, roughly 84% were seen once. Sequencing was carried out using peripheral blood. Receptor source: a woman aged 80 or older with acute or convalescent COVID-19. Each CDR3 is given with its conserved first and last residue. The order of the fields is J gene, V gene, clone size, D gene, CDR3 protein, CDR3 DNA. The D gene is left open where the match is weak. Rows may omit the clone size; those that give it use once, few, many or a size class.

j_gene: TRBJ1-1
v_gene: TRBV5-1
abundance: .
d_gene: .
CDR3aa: CASSLLADNTEAFF
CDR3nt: TGCGCCAGCAGCTTATTGGCGGATAACACTGAAGCTTTCTTT

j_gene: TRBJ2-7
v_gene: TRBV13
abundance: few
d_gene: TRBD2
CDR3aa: CASSARTSGGNSFSYEQYF
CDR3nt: TGTGCCAGCAGCGCCAGGACTAGCGGGGGAAATTCATTCTCCTACGAGCAGTACTTC

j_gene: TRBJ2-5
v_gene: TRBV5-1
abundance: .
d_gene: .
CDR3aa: CASSLDDSHGTQYF
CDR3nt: TGCGCCAGCAGCTTGGACGACAGCCACGGGACCCAGTACTTC

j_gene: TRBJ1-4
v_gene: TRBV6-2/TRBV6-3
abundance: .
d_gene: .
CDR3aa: CASSYSEGKLFF
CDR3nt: TGTGCCAGCAGTTACTCGGAGGGAAAACTGTTTTTT

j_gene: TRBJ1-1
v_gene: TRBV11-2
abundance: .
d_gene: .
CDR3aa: CASSPDRSTEAFF
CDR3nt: TGTGCCAGCAGTCCCGACAGGAGTACTGAAGCTTTCTTT

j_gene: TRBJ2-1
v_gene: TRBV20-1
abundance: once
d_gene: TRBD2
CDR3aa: CSATIGTSPFF
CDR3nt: TGCAGTGCTACAATTGGGACTAGTCCGTTCTTC

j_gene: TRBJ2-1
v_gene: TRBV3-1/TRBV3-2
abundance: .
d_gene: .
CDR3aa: CASSLESEQFF
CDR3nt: TGTGCCAGCAGCCTGGAGAGTGAGCAGTTCTTC

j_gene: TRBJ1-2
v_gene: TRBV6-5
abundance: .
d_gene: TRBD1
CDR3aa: CASSYSKGASNYGYTF
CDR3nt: TGTGCCAGCAGTTACTCGAAGGGGGCGAGTAACTATGGCTACACCTTC

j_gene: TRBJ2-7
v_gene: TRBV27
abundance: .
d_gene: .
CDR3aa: CASSLDGGWEQYF
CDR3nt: TGTGCCAGCAGTTTGGATGGGGGCTGGGAGCAGTACTTC

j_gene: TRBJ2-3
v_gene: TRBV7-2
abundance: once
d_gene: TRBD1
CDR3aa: CASSLTGLMGDRATDTQYF
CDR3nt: TGTGCCAGCAGCTTGACGGGATTAATGGGGGACAGGGCCACAGATACGCAGTATTTT

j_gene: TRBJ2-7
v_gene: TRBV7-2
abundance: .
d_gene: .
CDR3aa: CASSSTGLSRGEQYF
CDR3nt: TGTGCCAGCAGCTCGACAGGACTTTCGCGAGGGGAGCAGTACTTC

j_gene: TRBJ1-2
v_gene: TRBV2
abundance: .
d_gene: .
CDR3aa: CASTGRGGYGYTF
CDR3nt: TGTGCCAGCACCGGACGGGGAGGCTATGGCTACACCTTC

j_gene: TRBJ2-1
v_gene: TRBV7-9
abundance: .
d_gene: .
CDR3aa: CASSPEVSILNEQFF
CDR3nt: TGTGCCAGCAGCCCGGAGGTTAGTATATTGAATGAGCAGTTCTTC

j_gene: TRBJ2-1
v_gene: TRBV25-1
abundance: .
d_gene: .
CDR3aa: CASSLQGYNEQFF
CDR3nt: TGTGCCAGCAGTTTACAGGGCTACAATGAGCAGTTCTTC

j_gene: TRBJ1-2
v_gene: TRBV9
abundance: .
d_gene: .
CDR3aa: CASSPLSGRTAQGGYTF
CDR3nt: TGTGCCAGCAGCCCCCTGAGTGGGCGGACGGCGCAGGGTGGCTACACCTTC

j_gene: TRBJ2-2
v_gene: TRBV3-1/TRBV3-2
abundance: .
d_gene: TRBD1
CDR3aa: CASSLRQGLGELFF
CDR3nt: TGTGCCAGCAGCCTGAGACAGGGGCTGGGGGAGCTGTTTTTT

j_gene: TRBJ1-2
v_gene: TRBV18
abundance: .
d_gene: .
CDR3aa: CASSPPQGVYGYTF
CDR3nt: TGTGCCAGCTCACCACCGCAGGGTGTCTATGGCTACACCTTC

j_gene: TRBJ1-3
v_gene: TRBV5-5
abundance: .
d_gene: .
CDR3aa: CASSLDLRGNTIYF
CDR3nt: TGTGCCAGCAGCTTGGACCTGCGAGGAAACACCATATATTTT

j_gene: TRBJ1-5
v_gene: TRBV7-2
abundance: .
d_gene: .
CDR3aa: CASRRESNQPQHF
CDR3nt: TGTGCCAGCAGAAGGGAGAGCAATCAGCCCCAGCATTTT

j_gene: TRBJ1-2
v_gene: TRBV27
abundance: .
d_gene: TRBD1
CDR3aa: CASASGGTNYGYTF
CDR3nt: TGTGCCAGCGCCTCAGGGGGGACAAACTATGGCTACACCTTC

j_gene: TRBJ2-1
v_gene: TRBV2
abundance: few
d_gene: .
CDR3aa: CASRTSIEGEQFF
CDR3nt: TGTGCCAGCAGGACTTCTATCGAGGGTGAGCAGTTCTTC

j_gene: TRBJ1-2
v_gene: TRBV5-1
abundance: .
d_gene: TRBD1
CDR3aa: CASSLGTGAVNYGYTF
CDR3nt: TGCGCCAGCAGCTTAGGGACAGGGGCGGTCAACTATGGCTACACCTTC

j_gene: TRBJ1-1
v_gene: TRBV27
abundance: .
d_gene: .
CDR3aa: CASSLSRNTEAFF
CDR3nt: TGTGCCAGCAGTTTGTCTAGGAACACTGAAGCTTTCTTT

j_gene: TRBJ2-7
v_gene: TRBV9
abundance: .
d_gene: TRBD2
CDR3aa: CASSATSGGYEQYF
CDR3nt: TGTGCCAGCAGCGCGACTAGCGGGGGCTACGAGCAGTACTTC

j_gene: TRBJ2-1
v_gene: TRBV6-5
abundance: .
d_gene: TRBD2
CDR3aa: CASSTGGGAYNEQFF
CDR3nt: TGTGCCAGCAGCACGGGCGGGGGGGCCTACAATGAGCAGTTCTTC

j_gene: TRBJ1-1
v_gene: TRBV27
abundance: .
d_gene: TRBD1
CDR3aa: CASRKGQGNTEAFF
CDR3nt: TGTGCCAGCAGGAAGGGACAGGGGAACACTGAAGCTTTCTTT

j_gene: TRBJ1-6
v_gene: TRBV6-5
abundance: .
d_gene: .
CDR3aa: CASSYREGSSPLHF
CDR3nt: TGTGCCAGCAGTTACCGAGAGGGAAGCTCACCCCTCCACTTT

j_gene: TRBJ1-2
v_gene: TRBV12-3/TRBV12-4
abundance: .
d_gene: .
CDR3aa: CASSGPGLTGYTF
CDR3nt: TGTGCCAGCAGTGGGCCAGGGCTGACTGGCTACACCTTC

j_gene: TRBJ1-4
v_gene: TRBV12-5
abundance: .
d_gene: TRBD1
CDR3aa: CASGLALEGAFRNEKLFF
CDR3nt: TGTGCTAGTGGTTTGGCATTGGAGGGGGCGTTTCGTAATGAAAAACTGTTTTTT

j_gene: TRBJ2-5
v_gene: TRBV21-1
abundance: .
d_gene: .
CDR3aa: CASSKPPYQETQYF
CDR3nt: TGTGCCAGCAGCAAACCCCCCTACCAAGAGACCCAGTACTTC

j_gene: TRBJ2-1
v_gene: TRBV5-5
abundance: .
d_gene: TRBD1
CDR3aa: CASSWESGTGFKLQFF
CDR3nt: TGTGCCAGCAGCTGGGAAAGTGGGACAGGGTTTAAGCTGCAGTTCTTC

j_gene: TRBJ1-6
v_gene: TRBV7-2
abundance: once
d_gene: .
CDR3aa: CASSLVTGGDSPLHF
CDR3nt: TGTGCCAGCAGCTTAGTGACTGGAGGGGATTCACCCCTCCACTTT

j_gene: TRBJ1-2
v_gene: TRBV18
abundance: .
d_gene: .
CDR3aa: CASSLGQQEIGGYTF
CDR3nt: TGTGCCAGCTCTCTTGGTCAACAGGAAATTGGAGGCTACACCTTC

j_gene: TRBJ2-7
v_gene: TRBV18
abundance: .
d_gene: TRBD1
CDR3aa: CASSPGDRELQYF
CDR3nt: TGTGCCAGCTCCCCCGGGGACAGGGAGTTGCAGTACTTC

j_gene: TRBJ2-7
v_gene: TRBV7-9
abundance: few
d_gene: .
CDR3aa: CASSLDRRRYEQYF
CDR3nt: TGTGCCAGCAGCTTAGATCGGCGGAGGTACGAGCAGTACTTC

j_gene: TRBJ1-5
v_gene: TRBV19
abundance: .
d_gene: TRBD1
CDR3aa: CASSITGEAQPQHF
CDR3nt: TGTGCCAGTAGTATCACAGGGGAGGCTCAGCCCCAGCATTTT

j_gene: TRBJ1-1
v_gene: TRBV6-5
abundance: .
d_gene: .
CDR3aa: CASYVLGGTEAFF
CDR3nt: TGTGCCAGCTACGTTTTGGGAGGCACTGAAGCTTTCTTT

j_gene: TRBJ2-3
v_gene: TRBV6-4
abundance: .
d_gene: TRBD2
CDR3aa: CASSETSGATQYF
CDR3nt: TGTGCCAGCAGTGAGACTAGCGGGGCGACGCAGTATTTT

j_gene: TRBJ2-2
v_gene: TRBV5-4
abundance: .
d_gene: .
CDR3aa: CASTLDRTNTGELFF
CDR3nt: TGTGCCAGCACCCTAGACAGGACGAACACCGGGGAGCTGTTTTTT

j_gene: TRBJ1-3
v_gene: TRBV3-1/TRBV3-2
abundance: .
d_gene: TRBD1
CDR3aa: CASRRTALRTDRAGNTIYF
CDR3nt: TGTGCCAGCAGGCGCACAGCGCTCCGGACGGACAGGGCTGGAAACACCATATATTTT

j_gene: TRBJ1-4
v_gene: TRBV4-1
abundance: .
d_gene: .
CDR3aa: CASSQDQRVRTNEKLFF
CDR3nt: TGCGCCAGCAGCCAAGATCAGAGGGTTCGGACTAATGAAAAACTGTTTTTT

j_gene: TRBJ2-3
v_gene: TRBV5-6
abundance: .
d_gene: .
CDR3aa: CASSLLRGTDTQYF
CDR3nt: TGTGCCAGCAGCTTATTACGCGGCACAGATACGCAGTATTTT

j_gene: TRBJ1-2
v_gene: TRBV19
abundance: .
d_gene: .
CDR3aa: CASYERGYTF
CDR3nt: TGTGCCAGTTACGAGCGCGGCTACACCTTC

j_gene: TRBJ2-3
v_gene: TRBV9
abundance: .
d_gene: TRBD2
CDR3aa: CASSVESGGRAADTQYF
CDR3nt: TGTGCCAGCAGCGTAGAGTCTGGCGGGAGGGCTGCAGATACGCAGTATTTT

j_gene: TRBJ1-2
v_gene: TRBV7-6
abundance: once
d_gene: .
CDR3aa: CASSLGSGYTF
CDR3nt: TGTGCCAGCAGCCTAGGGAGTGGCTACACCTTC

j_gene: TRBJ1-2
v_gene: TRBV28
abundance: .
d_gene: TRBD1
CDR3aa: CASSAPGQGDGYTF
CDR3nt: TGTGCCAGCAGTGCGCCGGGACAGGGTGATGGCTACACCTTC

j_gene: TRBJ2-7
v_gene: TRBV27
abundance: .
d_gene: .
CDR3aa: CASRGYRTGVIYEQYF
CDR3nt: TGTGCCAGTCGGGGATACAGAACGGGCGTAATCTACGAGCAGTACTTC